This is a list of T cell receptor beta chains from one sample in a study of CD4+ T cells in melanoma. Clones were read by immunoSEQ multiplex PCR, and TCRdb kept only the in-frame ones, dropping some. The table lists more than 15,000 clones, less than 85% of them singletons. Sequences were obtained from cells from a culture (not recorded whether cultured in vitro). These receptors were taken from a human donor with melanoma. Both conserved end residues are part of each CDR3. The order of the fields is V gene, J gene, D gene, clone size, CDR3 protein, CDR3 DNA. D genes are given only for firm matches. Some rows have no size entry. The others give once, few or many, or a class for an expanded clone.

V: TRBV10-2
J: TRBJ2-7
D: TRBD2
size: -
CDR3: CASREAAGAYEQYF
DNA: TGCGCCAGCAGAGAAGCTGCGGGGGCCTACGAGCAGTACTTC

V: TRBV19
J: TRBJ2-5
D: -
size: -
CDR3: CASSIRATYQETQYF
DNA: TGTGCCAGTAGTATAAGGGCAACCTACCAAGAGACCCAGTACTTC

V: TRBV9
J: TRBJ2-1
D: -
size: -
CDR3: CASSVGGNNEQFF
DNA: TGTGCCAGCAGCGTAGGAGGAAACAATGAGCAGTTCTTC

V: TRBV4-1
J: TRBJ2-3
D: TRBD2
size: -
CDR3: CASSHAGGQSDTQYF
DNA: TGCGCCAGCAGCCACGCGGGGGGGCAGTCAGATACGCAGTATTTT

V: TRBV6-1
J: TRBJ1-1
D: -
size: -
CDR3: CASSSWTVNTEAFF
DNA: TGTGCCAGCAGCTCCTGGACGGTAAACACTGAAGCTTTCTTT

V: TRBV5-6
J: TRBJ1-1
D: -
size: -
CDR3: CASSLVGGFTEAFF
DNA: TGTGCCAGCAGCTTGGTGGGGGGCTTCACTGAAGCTTTCTTT

V: TRBV6-5
J: TRBJ1-2
D: -
size: -
CDR3: CAISATDGPDGYTF
DNA: TGTGCCATCAGTGCCACCGACGGGCCGGATGGCTACACCTTC

V: TRBV14
J: TRBJ1-6
D: TRBD1
size: few
CDR3: CASSLTGDSPLHF
DNA: TGTGCCAGCAGCCTAACAGGGGATTCACCCCTCCACTTT

V: TRBV13
J: TRBJ1-2
D: -
size: -
CDR3: CASSLESYGRPKNYGYTF
DNA: TGTGCCAGCAGCCTAGAGTCGTACGGGCGACCAAAAAACTATGGCTACACCTTC

V: TRBV7-6
J: TRBJ2-1
D: -
size: -
CDR3: CASSLSGGSYNEQFF
DNA: TGTGCCAGCAGCCTCAGTGGGGGCTCCTACAATGAGCAGTTCTTC

V: TRBV10-1
J: TRBJ2-2
D: -
size: once
CDR3: CASSRQPTGELFF
DNA: TGCGCCAGCAGTAGACAGCCCACCGGGGAGCTGTTTTTT

V: TRBV29-1
J: TRBJ2-5
D: -
size: -
CDR3: CSVDRGDWQYF
DNA: TGCAGCGTTGATAGGGGGGATTGGCAGTACTTC

V: TRBV7-9
J: TRBJ1-4
D: -
size: medium-sized
CDR3: CASSDAGAGKLFF
DNA: TGTGCCAGCAGCGACGCCGGGGCCGGAAAACTGTTTTTT

V: TRBV4-2
J: TRBJ2-5
D: TRBD2
size: once
CDR3: CASSQVGLAGAGETQYF
DNA: TGTGCCAGCAGCCAAGTAGGACTAGCGGGGGCCGGGGAGACCCAGTACTTC

V: TRBV2
J: TRBJ1-1
D: -
size: -
CDR3: CASRAQQNTEAFF
DNA: TGTGCCAGCAGGGCACAACAGAACACTGAAGCTTTCTTT

V: TRBV6-5
J: TRBJ2-3
D: -
size: -
CDR3: CASSRGDFPTDTQYF
DNA: TGTGCCAGCAGTAGGGGAGATTTCCCCACAGATACGCAGTATTTT

V: TRBV4-2
J: TRBJ1-2
D: -
size: -
CDR3: CASSQGLRTGANYGYTF
DNA: TGTGCCAGCAGCCAAGGTTTGAGGACGGGAGCTAACTATGGCTACACCTTC

V: TRBV13
J: TRBJ2-7
D: -
size: -
CDR3: CASSFRRSYEQYF
DNA: TGTGCCAGCAGCTTTAGAAGGTCCTACGAGCAGTACTTC

V: TRBV9
J: TRBJ2-1
D: TRBD2
size: -
CDR3: CASSANPWGSGGQKNEQFF
DNA: TGTGCCAGCAGCGCCAATCCCTGGGGGAGCGGGGGGCAGAAGAATGAGCAGTTCTTC

V: TRBV7-6
J: TRBJ2-4
D: -
size: -
CDR3: CASSLGPRNIQYF
DNA: TGTGCCAGCAGCCTCGGCCCCAGGAACATTCAGTACTTC

V: TRBV4-1
J: TRBJ1-1
D: -
size: once
CDR3: CASSQEAVGTEAFF
DNA: TGCGCCAGCAGCCAAGAGGCGGTAGGGACTGAAGCTTTCTTT

V: TRBV2
J: TRBJ2-1
D: -
size: -
CDR3: CASSSKQFF
DNA: TGTGCCAGCAGCTCAAAGCAGTTCTTC

V: TRBV27
J: TRBJ1-1
D: -
size: -
CDR3: CASRDPYTEAFF
DNA: TGTGCCAGCAGAGATCCGTACACTGAAGCTTTCTTT

V: TRBV7-2
J: TRBJ2-5
D: -
size: -
CDR3: CASSLGRSGETQYF
DNA: TGTGCCAGCAGTTTAGGACGTTCTGGAGAGACCCAGTACTTC

V: TRBV5-1
J: TRBJ2-2
D: -
size: -
CDR3: CASINAAGELFF
DNA: TGCGCCAGCATCAATGCGGCCGGGGAGCTGTTTTTT

V: TRBV6-1
J: TRBJ1-4
D: -
size: -
CDR3: CASRQGPNEKLFF
DNA: TGTGCCAGCAGACAGGGTCCCAATGAAAAACTGTTTTTT

V: TRBV19
J: TRBJ1-2
D: TRBD1
size: few
CDR3: CASSVQGGGRYGYTF
DNA: TGTGCCAGTAGTGTCCAAGGGGGCGGCCGTTATGGCTACACCTTC

V: TRBV27
J: TRBJ1-2
D: -
size: -
CDR3: CASSRTGSVGYGYTF
DNA: TGTGCCAGCAGCCGCACAGGGTCAGTTGGCTATGGCTACACCTTC

V: TRBV11-2
J: TRBJ1-3
D: -
size: -
CDR3: CASSLTDSGNTIYF
DNA: TGTGCCAGCAGCTTAACTGACTCTGGAAACACCATATATTTT

V: TRBV21-1
J: TRBJ2-5
D: -
size: -
CDR3: CASSKGAPGTGGTSETQYF
DNA: TGTGCCAGCAGCAAAGGGGCCCCCGGGACAGGGGGCACCTCTGAGACCCAGTACTTC

V: TRBV27
J: TRBJ2-1
D: TRBD1
size: -
CDR3: CASSPQGVGEQFF
DNA: TGTGCCAGCAGTCCTCAGGGGGTCGGTGAGCAGTTCTTC

V: TRBV29-1
J: TRBJ1-4
D: -
size: -
CDR3: CSVGGILAEKLFF
DNA: TGCAGCGTTGGGGGGATCCTAGCGGAAAAACTGTTTTTT

V: TRBV4-1
J: TRBJ1-5
D: -
size: few
CDR3: CASSQDFQVNQPQHF
DNA: TGCGCCAGCAGCCAAGATTTCCAGGTCAATCAGCCCCAGCATTTT

V: TRBV7-2
J: TRBJ1-5
D: TRBD1
size: -
CDR3: CASSLYGTGNNQPQHF
DNA: TGTGCCAGCAGCTTATATGGGACAGGGAATAATCAGCCCCAGCATTTT

V: TRBV11-2
J: TRBJ2-7
D: TRBD1
size: -
CDR3: CASSLDWAGGRAYEQYF
DNA: TGTGCCAGCAGCTTAGACTGGGCAGGGGGCAGAGCCTACGAGCAGTACTTC

V: TRBV27
J: TRBJ2-1
D: -
size: few
CDR3: CASSAARFASYNEQFF
DNA: TGTGCCAGCAGTGCCGCGCGGTTCGCCTCCTACAATGAGCAGTTCTTC

V: TRBV2
J: TRBJ2-4
D: TRBD1
size: -
CDR3: CASRGTGLSPRYF
DNA: TGTGCCAGCAGGGGGACAGGGCTCAGCCCAAGGTACTTC

V: TRBV11-2
J: TRBJ2-2
D: TRBD2
size: -
CDR3: CASSKGLAVNTGELFF
DNA: TGTGCCAGCAGCAAAGGACTAGCGGTGAACACCGGGGAGCTGTTTTTT

V: TRBV20-1
J: TRBJ2-7
D: -
size: -
CDR3: CRAADGTEQYF
DNA: TGCCGAGCCGCGGACGGAACCGAGCAGTACTTC

V: TRBV18
J: TRBJ1-1
D: -
size: -
CDR3: CASSPQQGEAFF
DNA: TGTGCCAGCTCACCACAACAGGGAGAAGCTTTCTTT

V: TRBV9
J: TRBJ1-4
D: -
size: few
CDR3: CASSPRVDNEKLFF
DNA: TGTGCCAGCAGCCCCCGGGTCGATAATGAAAAACTGTTTTTT

V: TRBV30
J: TRBJ1-4
D: -
size: -
CDR3: CAWSLTGGLEQKLFF
DNA: TGTGCCTGGAGTCTGACCGGGGGCCTCGAGCAAAAACTGTTTTTT

V: TRBV5-1
J: TRBJ2-1
D: TRBD2
size: -
CDR3: CASSLTAGVPNEQFF
DNA: TGCGCCAGCAGCTTGACTGCGGGGGTCCCCAATGAGCAGTTCTTC

V: TRBV18
J: TRBJ1-6
D: -
size: few
CDR3: CASSPEQQVRDLHF
DNA: TGTGCCAGCTCACCGGAACAGCAGGTCAGAGACCTCCACTTT

V: TRBV6-5
J: TRBJ1-4
D: -
size: -
CDR3: CASSSMDGELFF
DNA: TGTGCCAGCAGTTCGATGGACGGCGAACTGTTTTTT

V: TRBV15
J: TRBJ2-7
D: TRBD2
size: -
CDR3: CATSRSGDYEQYF
DNA: TGTGCCACCAGCCGGAGCGGGGACTACGAGCAGTACTTC

V: TRBV11-2
J: TRBJ2-3
D: -
size: -
CDR3: CASSLVYGGVTDTQYF
DNA: TGTGCCAGCAGCTTAGTCTACGGGGGCGTCACAGATACGCAGTATTTT

V: TRBV5-1
J: TRBJ2-7
D: TRBD1
size: -
CDR3: CASSSSGTGPYEQYF
DNA: TGCGCCAGCAGCTCGTCCGGGACAGGGCCCTACGAGCAGTACTTC

V: TRBV7-8
J: TRBJ2-5
D: TRBD1
size: -
CDR3: CASSLLGTGNQETQYF
DNA: TGTGCCAGCAGCTTATTAGGGACAGGGAACCAAGAGACCCAGTACTTC

V: TRBV7-9
J: TRBJ2-6
D: TRBD1
size: -
CDR3: CASSATTGGTGANVLTF
DNA: TGTGCCAGCAGCGCAACGACAGGGGGAACTGGGGCCAACGTCCTGACTTTC

V: TRBV18
J: TRBJ1-1
D: -
size: few
CDR3: CASSPGDTREAFF
DNA: TGTGCCAGCTCACCAGGTGACACCCGAGAAGCTTTCTTT